This T cell receptor (beta chain) was retrieved from a study of T cells in Graves' hyperthyroidism and ophthalmopathy. Trimming took 3 bases from V and 7 from J, leaving 19 bases between them. The V gene's germline CDR1 is DFQATT and CDR2 SNEGSKA (reference sequence). The CDR3 runs 15 residues. Study conclusions and caveats: Blood also carried most thyroid clonotypes expanded above 0.001. The model anticipated ophthalmopathy a median around 6 months pre-onset.

Note on this clonotype: Its antigen is undetermined.

Clinical symptoms, serum thyroxine and TRAb, thyroid ultrasound and orbital computed tomography were used for the diagnoses. RNA transcripts were the template for amplifying TCR beta CDR3 regions. TCR CDR3 underwent first-round RT-PCR with the HTBI primer set. TCRdb re-derived calls from the multiplex PCR reads in MiXCR, one entry per CDR3 protein. Here the sample spans approximately 700,000 distinct CDR3 sequences, just under 45% being singletons. The specimen sequenced was peripheral blood or thyroid tissue (not recorded which). V is TRBV20-1 and J is TRBJ1-5, with a tentative D call TRBD1 (6 bases). The receptor was derived from an adult man with Graves' disease, either hyperthyroidism or ophthalmopathy (not recorded which). For the CDR3, the DNA is TGCAGTGCTAGCGAGGCTAGCGGGGGCGTGCAGCCCCAGCATTTT. This sequence encodes CSASEASGGVQPQHF.